The present TCR beta chain was sequenced within a study of a mutant IDH1 vaccine in newly diagnosed glioma. Overall study context: The sex distribution of treated patients was 62.5% male and approximately 40% female, with a mean age of roughly 40 years. Previous care, which was radiotherapy, temozolomide, or both, most often involved both. Study-level points and caveats: Any relationship between pseudoprogression and changes in top peripheral T cell clonotypes seemed absent.

A remark on this clone: Its specificity is unknown.

Stated time point: baseline, week 1 (first vaccination visit). Indicated treatment: pre-vaccination baseline after standard-of-care therapy. Clones were read by immunoSEQ multiplex PCR, and TCRdb kept only the in-frame ones, dropping some. The data show some 68,000 clones, about four fifths seen once. The V gene's germline CDR1 is GTSNPN and CDR2 SVGIG (reference sequence). V lost 5 bases, J lost 0 bases, and 7 bases lay in between. The CDR3 has 13 amino acids. The clonotype originates from a man aged 45 to 65 with glioma. Here the sequenced sample was PBMCs, taken from a glioma patient treated with radiotherapy, temozolomide or both. The V call is TRBV30, the J call TRBJ2-2; D not certain. CDR3 loop: CAWGPPNTGELFF. CDR3 sequence (DNA): TGTGCCTGGGGCCCCCCGAACACCGGGGAGCTGTTTTTT.